This is a list of T cell receptor beta chains from one sample in a study of regulatory T cells in long-lasting Graves disease. TCRdb used MiXCR to reprocess the multiplex PCR reads, holding one entry per CDR3 protein. The data show some 370,000 distinct CDR3 sequences, 12% seen once. This sample was also put to use in a study of T cells in Graves' hyperthyroidism and ophthalmopathy.

Sequencing used peripheral blood mononuclear cells (PBMCs), obtained at new diagnosis, from a patient treated with antithyroid drugs. The receptors derive from a woman in her late teens or twenties with Graves disease. Each CDR3 is given with its conserved first and last residue. Fields, in order: D gene, clone size, V gene, J gene, CDR3 protein, CDR3 DNA. A D gene is named only where the DNA matches it firmly. Clone size appears in some rows only: once, few, many, or a class for an expanded clone.

D: -; size: few; V: TRBV5-5; J: TRBJ2-7; CDR3: CASSLFGGLPYEQYF; DNA: TGTGCCAGCAGCTTGTTTGGGGGACTCCCCTACGAGCAGTACTTC
D: -; size: many; V: TRBV2; J: TRBJ1-5; CDR3: CASTPDRGEINQPQHF; DNA: TGTGCCAGCACTCCCGATAGGGGTGAAATCAATCAGCCCCAGCATTTT
D: TRBD2; size: many; V: TRBV10-3; J: TRBJ2-2; CDR3: CAISEREGGTGELFF; DNA: TGTGCCATCAGTGAGCGGGAGGGTGGCACCGGGGAGCTGTTTTTT
D: TRBD1; size: -; V: TRBV18; J: TRBJ1-1; CDR3: CASSTVRLAGQGARGTEAFF; DNA: TGTGCCAGCTCCACTGTCCGTCTGGCCGGACAGGGGGCGCGCGGCACTGAAGCTTTCTTT
D: -; size: -; V: TRBV6-1; J: TRBJ2-3; CDR3: CASTSGPHRTQYF; DNA: TGTGCCAGCACGTCGGGCCCACACCGGACGCAGTATTTT
D: -; size: many; V: TRBV5-1; J: TRBJ2-5; CDR3: CASREVLGTQYF; DNA: TGCGCCAGCAGGGAGGTTTTGGGGACCCAGTACTTC
D: TRBD2; size: many; V: TRBV28; J: TRBJ2-1; CDR3: CASSSPGLAAVGEQFF; DNA: TGTGCCAGCAGTTCTCCGGGACTAGCGGCGGTGGGTGAGCAGTTCTTC
D: -; size: many; V: TRBV5-1; J: TRBJ2-7; CDR3: CASSLSHLYEQYF; DNA: TGCGCCAGCAGCTTGAGTCACCTCTACGAGCAGTACTTC
D: -; size: many; V: TRBV29-1; J: TRBJ2-5; CDR3: CSVNRAGSSETQYF; DNA: TGCAGCGTAAACCGCGCAGGGTCCTCAGAGACCCAGTACTTC
D: -; size: few; V: TRBV20-1; J: TRBJ2-7; CDR3: CSARDPTGGGHF; DNA: TGCAGTGCTAGAGACCCCACCGGGGGTGGCCACTTC
D: TRBD2; size: many; V: TRBV27; J: TRBJ2-1; CDR3: CASSLASGGGEQFF; DNA: TGTGCCAGCAGTTTGGCTAGCGGGGGTGGTGAGCAGTTCTTC
D: TRBD2; size: -; V: TRBV7-3; J: TRBJ2-7; CDR3: CASSLDAGTSGYEQYF; DNA: TGTGCCAGCAGCTTGGACGCCGGGACTAGCGGATACGAGCAGTACTTC
D: -; size: -; V: TRBV4-3; J: TRBJ2-6; CDR3: CASSQDGGANGANVLTF; DNA: TGCGCCAGCAGCCAAGATGGAGGCGCAAACGGGGCCAACGTCCTGACTTTC
D: -; size: few; V: TRBV7-9; J: TRBJ1-5; CDR3: CASSTHLVGQPQHF; DNA: TGTGCCAGCAGCACGCACCTGGTGGGGCAGCCCCAGCATTTT
D: -; size: few; V: TRBV7-2; J: TRBJ2-1; CDR3: CASSSPGFAGLYNEQFF; DNA: TGTGCCAGCAGCTCCCCAGGATTTGCGGGCCTCTACAATGAGCAGTTCTTC
D: TRBD2; size: many; V: TRBV9; J: TRBJ2-2; CDR3: CASSVSGRDTGELFF; DNA: TGTGCCAGCAGCGTGTCAGGGAGGGACACCGGGGAGCTGTTTTTT
D: -; size: many; V: TRBV5-1; J: TRBJ2-1; CDR3: CASSLEAAPDMQFF; DNA: TGCGCCAGCAGCTTGGAGGCGGCACCCGATATGCAGTTCTTC
D: -; size: few; V: TRBV9; J: TRBJ1-3; CDR3: CASNTGATGNTIYF; DNA: TGTGCCAGCAACACAGGAGCGACTGGAAACACCATATATTTT
D: -; size: -; V: TRBV5-4; J: TRBJ2-1; CDR3: CASSLRISYNEQFF; DNA: TGTGCCAGCAGCTTACGAATCTCCTACAATGAGCAGTTCTTC
D: -; size: many; V: TRBV7-9; J: TRBJ1-6; CDR3: CASSSPTHQEDLHF; DNA: TGTGCCAGCAGCTCACCCACCCACCAAGAGGACCTCCACTTT
D: TRBD2; size: many; V: TRBV7-8; J: TRBJ2-1; CDR3: CASSFGLAHNEQFF; DNA: TGTGCCAGCAGCTTTGGACTAGCGCACAATGAGCAGTTCTTC
D: -; size: few; V: TRBV28; J: TRBJ2-1; CDR3: CANSTFKSGFF; DNA: TGTGCCAACAGTACCTTCAAAAGTGGGTTCTTC
D: -; size: many; V: TRBV4-3; J: TRBJ2-4; CDR3: CASSPQRNSKNIQYF; DNA: TGCGCCAGCAGCCCACAAAGGAACAGCAAAAACATTCAGTACTTC
D: TRBD1; size: -; V: TRBV11-1; J: TRBJ2-7; CDR3: CASSFTGGKTIEQYF; DNA: TGTGCCAGCAGCTTTACAGGGGGCAAAACAATCGAGCAGTACTTC
D: -; size: many; V: TRBV5-5; J: TRBJ2-2; CDR3: CASSFMVGGGNAGELFF; DNA: TGTGCCAGCAGCTTCATGGTTGGGGGTGGGAACGCCGGGGAGCTGTTTTTT
D: TRBD1; size: many; V: TRBV6-1; J: TRBJ1-1; CDR3: CASSPAPPGPGTVPTEAFF; DNA: TGTGCCAGCAGCCCCGCCCCCCCCGGCCCCGGGACAGTTCCCACTGAAGCTTTCTTT
D: -; size: -; V: TRBV20-1; J: TRBJ2-1; CDR3: CSARDLRRGHLQFF; DNA: TGCAGTGCTAGAGACCTCCGGAGGGGGCACCTGCAGTTCTTC
D: -; size: many; V: TRBV12-3/TRBV12-4; J: TRBJ2-1; CDR3: CASSRLSVHEQFF; DNA: TGTGCCAGCAGTCGACTTTCCGTCCATGAGCAGTTCTTC
D: -; size: many; V: TRBV5-6; J: TRBJ1-1; CDR3: CASSLVGSGNTEAFF; DNA: TGTGCCAGCAGCTTGGTAGGGTCGGGGAACACTGAAGCTTTCTTT
D: -; size: -; V: TRBV27; J: TRBJ1-6; CDR3: CATRTWDSYNSPLHF; DNA: TGTGCCACCCGAACCTGGGATAGTTATAATTCACCCCTCCACTTT
D: -; size: few; V: TRBV5-4; J: TRBJ2-1; CDR3: CASRAERRYNEQFF; DNA: TGTGCCAGCAGAGCCGAGCGCAGGTACAATGAGCAGTTCTTC
D: TRBD2; size: few; V: TRBV7-9; J: TRBJ2-5; CDR3: CASSPPTSGQETQYF; DNA: TGTGCCAGCAGCCCGCCCACTAGCGGCCAAGAGACCCAGTACTTC
D: -; size: -; V: TRBV7-9; J: TRBJ2-3; CDR3: CASSSPWGDTQYF; DNA: TGTGCCAGCAGCTCCCCCTGGGGGGATACGCAGTATTTT
D: TRBD2; size: few; V: TRBV20-1; J: TRBJ2-1; CDR3: CSARPLTGAGGNLYNEQFF; DNA: TGCAGTGCTAGACCCCTAACGGGAGCGGGAGGAAACCTTTACAATGAGCAGTTCTTC
D: -; size: -; V: TRBV27; J: TRBJ1-2; CDR3: CASSFGINYGYTF; DNA: TGTGCCAGCAGTTTTGGGATTAACTATGGCTACACCTTC
D: TRBD2; size: many; V: TRBV12-3/TRBV12-4; J: TRBJ2-5; CDR3: CASSLMGGEETQYF; DNA: TGTGCCAGCAGTTTGATGGGGGGGGAAGAGACCCAGTACTTC
D: TRBD2; size: -; V: TRBV5-1; J: TRBJ2-2; CDR3: CASSLVSGLTGELFF; DNA: TGCGCCAGCAGCTTGGTTAGCGGGCTCACCGGGGAGCTGTTTTTT
D: -; size: many; V: TRBV7-8; J: TRBJ1-5; CDR3: CASSLDPGQHSNQPQHF; DNA: TGTGCCAGCAGCTTAGACCCCGGACAGCATAGCAATCAGCCCCAGCATTTT
D: TRBD2; size: many; V: TRBV28; J: TRBJ2-1; CDR3: CASSPGLAGGDEQFF; DNA: TGTGCCAGCAGCCCAGGACTAGCGGGAGGCGATGAGCAGTTCTTC
D: -; size: -; V: TRBV7-2; J: TRBJ2-5; CDR3: CASSPRARHLRGETQYF; DNA: TGTGCCAGCAGCCCCCGGGCACGACATCTCAGAGGGGAGACCCAGTACTTC
D: -; size: few; V: TRBV20-1; J: TRBJ1-3; CDR3: CSARVDGYSGNTIYF; DNA: TGCAGTGCTAGGGTCGACGGATACTCTGGAAACACCATATATTTT
D: -; size: many; V: TRBV12-3/TRBV12-4; J: TRBJ2-1; CDR3: CASSRVTHPQGIPYNEQFF; DNA: TGTGCCAGCAGTCGGGTAACCCACCCGCAGGGGATTCCCTACAATGAGCAGTTCTTC
D: -; size: once; V: TRBV30; J: TRBJ1-2; CDR3: CAWRQLREFYGYTF; DNA: TGTGCCTGGCGACAACTACGGGAATTCTATGGCTACACCTTC
D: TRBD2; size: few; V: TRBV4-2; J: TRBJ2-5; CDR3: CASSQAGRAQETQYF; DNA: TGTGCCAGCAGCCAAGCTGGGAGGGCCCAAGAGACCCAGTACTTC
D: -; size: many; V: TRBV5-1; J: TRBJ1-1; CDR3: CASSSDEGRVSEAFF; DNA: TGCGCCAGCAGCTCGGATGAGGGGAGGGTCTCTGAAGCTTTCTTT
D: TRBD2; size: many; V: TRBV5-4; J: TRBJ2-3; CDR3: CASSPTAGRVEDTQYF; DNA: TGTGCCAGCAGCCCAACAGCGGGGAGGGTTGAAGATACGCAGTATTTT
D: -; size: many; V: TRBV27; J: TRBJ1-1; CDR3: CASSSGSLNTEAFF; DNA: TGTGCCAGCAGTTCGGGATCCCTGAACACTGAAGCTTTCTTT
D: -; size: many; V: TRBV13; J: TRBJ2-3; CDR3: CASSLPPNTQYF; DNA: TGTGCCAGCAGCCTCCCACCAAATACGCAGTATTTT
D: -; size: -; V: TRBV7-3; J: TRBJ2-7; CDR3: CASSLYAGNSYEQYF; DNA: TGTGCCAGCAGCTTATATGCGGGGAACTCCTACGAGCAGTACTTC
D: -; size: many; V: TRBV20-1; J: TRBJ2-3; CDR3: CSARTVDTQYF; DNA: TGCAGTGCTCGGACAGTAGATACGCAGTATTTT
D: -; size: -; V: TRBV14; J: TRBJ1-4; CDR3: CASSQRGVGEKLFF; DNA: TGTGCCAGCAGCCAAAGGGGGGTTGGTGAAAAACTGTTTTTT
D: -; size: -; V: TRBV6-5; J: TRBJ2-3; CDR3: CASSYPKLRGIRDTQYF; DNA: TGTGCCAGCAGTTACCCGAAACTGAGAGGGATCAGGGATACGCAGTATTTT